This TCR beta chain was captured in a study of T cell responses to AZD1222 COVID-19 vaccine. This clone was seen once. Its antigen is currently unknown. The CDR3 sequence is 15 residues long. The V end was cut by 5 bases, the J end by 8 bases, with 18 bases between. The germline CDR1 and CDR2 sequences are LNHDA and SQIVND (reference sequence). TCRdb keeps only in-frame clones here, not all; method: immunoSEQ multiplex PCR. Of about 140,000 clones in the sample, 85% to 95% were seen once. Study-level findings and limits: Repertoires in all cases were sampled only once the peak T cell response had passed. Regions 160-218 and 743-854 dominated among vaccine-associated CD4 TCRs spanning spike.

This receptor was obtained from an adult in good health. V usage is TRBV19 and J usage is TRBJ1-4; perhaps TRBD1 as D (5 bases). This material consisted of peripheral blood, taken on day 0 of MenACWY control vaccination. CDR3 sequence reads: CASSQLLGREEKLFF. CDR3 in DNA: TGTGCCAGTAGTCAATTGCTGGGCAGGGAGGAAAAACTGTTTTTT.